This T cell receptor (beta chain) is from a study of T cells after yellow fever vaccination (dated by TCRdb to between 2018 and 2021). Background on the whole study: The SMART-Seq v4 Ultra Low Input RNA kit was used to prepare libraries from fractions with low cell numbers. Bulk PBMC replicates and cell subsets were isolated from blood drawn at multiple timepoints before and after both primary and secondary immunization. Bulk TCR alpha and beta repertoires were sequenced longitudinally to track T-cell clones before and after primary and booster YFV17D yellow fever vaccination. The cohort comprised two healthy male donors, one aged 18 to 30 and one aged 30 to 39 years.

The meaning of the sample's treatment or condition label: live attenuated yellow fever vaccine strain. PBMCs were isolated from peripheral blood using a standard Ficoll-Paque protocol. Dynabeads CD4 and CD8 positive selection kits were used to isolate the CD4 and CD8 T-cell fractions. RNA was extracted with TriZol from bulk PBMCs, CD4 and CD8 fractions, and dextramer-positive and dextramer-negative fractions. Spanning cysteine to phenylalanine, the CDR3 consists of 13 amino acids. The read is trimmed to its CDR3 DNA, 39 bases read in frame from base 1. V and J lose 1 base and 5 bases, and a span of 11 bases separates them. Looking up the germline V gene (reference sequence) yields CDR1 DFQATT and CDR2 SNEGSKA. Details on this clonotype: The clone's antigen remains unknown. No much larger clone is present one base from it, and per-base qualities are unavailable.

What the research found in general, with its limitations: The secondary T-cell response was weaker than the primary response but faster, peaking on day 5 instead of day 15. A small share of clonotypes occurred in both CD4 and CD8 compartments, likely arising from convergent recombination. After the booster, most clones that had expanded after primary vaccination were detected again (nearly 97% of CD4 and about 88% of CD8), suggesting broad maintenance of memory. The study included only a couple of donors, which limits how far the findings can be generalized. FACS-sorted repertoires could contain abundant contaminating clonotypes from the bulk population, so computational filtering was required.

These reads were obtained on an Illumina NovaSeq 6000. TCR cDNA was synthesized by 5'RACE template switching, which introduced a universal primer site and unique molecular identifiers. Priming of cDNA synthesis was performed from both the TCR alpha and TCR beta constant segments. Library amplification used two PCR steps, and the second PCR step added sample barcodes and sequencing adapters. Sequencing of libraries was performed on Illumina HiSeq 2500 (2x100 bp) or NovaSeq (2x150 bp). Per the authors' processing: Reads were demultiplexed and collapsed into UMI consensus sequences with MIGEC, and V(D)J alignment was performed with MiXCR. Using edgeR on replicate PBMC samples, clonotypes were called vaccine-responding if FDR was below 0.01 and the log2 fold change was above 5 up to day 15. Bulk clonotypes were assigned CD4 or CD8 identity according to which sequenced CD4 or CD8 repertoire held them at higher abundance. TCRdb trimmed public reads at Q25 via fastp, called clones via MiXCR and kept in-frame beta chains. Each CDR3 protein appears once, grouped with its most common genes and DNA. TCRdb's processing, not the authors', yielded these V and J calls. Across this sample there are 300,000 to 400,000 distinct CDR3 sequences, with around an eighth seen only once. In total, the top ten clones hold about 3% of the sample.

Here the chain combines TRBV20-1 and TRBJ2-5, with the D gene call left open. The sequences come from CD4+ T cells sorted from PBMCs, collected 15 days after the yellow fever booster vaccination. This receptor was obtained from a man between 18 and 29 years old who received the YFV17D yellow fever vaccine. The DNA reads TGCAGTGCTAGAGGCGTTCCGTTGGAGACCCAGTACTTC. Translated, this gives CSARGVPLETQYF.